The sample holds one count of the clone carrying this TCR beta chain. Its target is not known. A deep-level run was used for the assay. The table came from immunoSEQ multiplex PCR; TCRdb's copy has only in-frame clones and leaves some out. The table includes over a million clones, about 74% detected once. Donors had no recently reported acute infections or vaccinations and were HIV-negative. Adult Caucasians living in Nashville, Tennessee made up all of the donors. V was trimmed by 6 bases and J by 6 bases, leaving 12 bases between them. CDR1 is DFQATT and CDR2 is SNEGSKA in the germline V gene (reference sequence). The CDR3 consists of 11 residues. This sample was included in a study of shared clonotypes between healthy human individuals. Findings and caveats of the study: The sharing of 4.5% to 6.5% of naive CD4 clonotypes was seen across a few donors.

V gene TRBV20-1 combines with J gene TRBJ2-7, with D uncertain. Sequencing input: memory CD4+ T cells sorted from blood. As to subset: CD45RA-negative fraction. The TCR comes from a man aged 18 to 29 in good health. The CDR3 protein is CSALPEREQYF. CDR3 DNA sequence: TGCAGTGCCCTACCGGAGCGCGAGCAGTACTTC.